Listed here is a single TCR beta chain. Each PCR contained spiked-in synthetic TCR analog templates. Clones were read by immunoSEQ multiplex PCR, and TCRdb kept only the in-frame ones, dropping some. The sample has about 25,000 clones, more than 70% seen once. The CDR3 is 15 amino acids. Germline V gene sequence: CDR1 MNHEY, CDR2 SVGAGI. The V segment lost 0 bases and the J segment 1 base; nucleotides outside the gene matches: 0. These data are taken from a study of PD-L1 blockade in urothelial cancer. Study information: Intravenous atezolizumab, 1,200 mg every 3 weeks, was begun by patients in the mid-2010s. Across blood samples, T cells had a median count of approximately 130,000.

Time point defined: peripheral blood 6 weeks after treatment start. Patients yielded 1 to 8 samples each, pretreatment and on-treatment. The source is a man between 65 and 85 years old with urothelial cancer. The rearrangement uses TRBV6-5 and TRBJ2-1; 7 nucleotides line up with TRBD2. Specimen: PBMCs, collected around atezolizumab (anti-PD-L1) treatment. The CDR3 here is CASSYSRESYNEQFF. The CDR3 DNA follows: TGTGCCAGCAGTTACTCGCGGGAGTCCTACAATGAGCAGTTCTTC.